One sample yielded the 24 T cell receptor beta chains listed below, sequenced in a study of blood T cell repertoires in COVID-19. TCRdb's table, derived via immunoSEQ multiplex PCR, lists solely in-frame clones and lacks some. The sample includes about 170,000 clones, roughly 84% of them seen just once. Sequenced input: peripheral blood. These receptors all stem from a man aged 70 or older with active or convalescent COVID-19.

The chain joins TRBV19 to TRBJ2-5; 8 positions agree with TRBD1. The V segment lost 5 bases and the J segment 5 bases; nucleotides outside the gene matches: 10. The CDR3 runs 15 residues. Germline CDR1 is LNHDA and CDR2 is SQIVND (reference sequence). The CDR3 is CASSPRVTGDETQYF. CDR3 sequence (DNA): TGTGCCAGTAGTCCCCGAGTGACAGGGGATGAGACCCAGTACTTC. Using reference TRBV19 and TRBJ2-5 for the parts outside the CDR3, the full variable domain is DGGITQSPKYLFRKEGQNVTLSCEQNLNHDAMYWYRQDPGQGLRLIYYSQIVNDFQKGDIAEGYSVSREKKESFPLTVTSAQKNPTAFYLCASSPRVTGDETQYFGPGTRLLVL.

This clone has a handful of counts. V gene TRBV28 combines with J gene TRBJ2-7; 7 nucleotides align to TRBD1. This CDR3 has 15 amino acids. CDR1 is MDHEN and CDR2 is SYDVKM in the germline V gene. Trimming cost V 1 base and J 2 bases; bases outside gene matches: 5. The DNA for the CDR3 is TGTGCCAGCAGTTTATCGGACAGGAGTACCTACGAGCAGTACTTC. Encoded protein: CASSLSDRSTYEQYF.

The chain links TRBV12-5 to TRBJ2-7; 7 bases are a match to TRBD1. Unmatched junction bases numbered 4, after V lost 3 bases and J lost 2 bases. Germline V gives CDR1 LGHNT, CDR2 FRNRAP. The CDR3 contains 14 residues. Here the CDR3 reads CASGLGQGAYEQYF. CDR3 nucleotide sequence: TGTGCTAGTGGTTTAGGGCAGGGGGCCTACGAGCAGTACTTC.

The chain couples TRBV18 to TRBJ1-2; no clear D gene. CDR1 KGHSH and CDR2 LQKENI come from the germline V gene. This CDR3 has 13 amino acids. The germline V and J ends were trimmed by 2 bases and 4 bases, with 8 bases remaining between them. CDR3 protein: CASSPGQTYGYTF. The CDR3 nucleotides read TGTGCCAGCTCACCAGGGCAAACCTATGGCTACACCTTC.

V usage is TRBV6-1 and J usage is TRBJ1-4; no firm D call. Germline CDR1 reads MNHNS; CDR2 reads SASEGT. V was shortened by 2 bases and J by 6 bases, with 16 bases between the two germline ends. The CDR3 contains 16 residues. The CDR3 DNA sequence: TGTGCCAGCAGTGAATCGGGGAGGACGGCGGATGAAAAACTGTTTTTT. This codes for CASSESGRTADEKLFF.

This chain uses TRBV5-1 with TRBJ1-1; D call uncertain. This CDR3 region has 15 residues. V lost 0 bases and J 0 bases, leaving 9 bases between the germline ends. The germline V gene encodes CDR1 SGHRS and CDR2 YFSETQ. The CDR3 DNA sequence: TGCGCCAGCAGCTTGGGACTGAATATGAACACTGAAGCTTTCTTT. Protein sequence: CASSLGLNMNTEAFF.

The chain combines TRBV27 with TRBJ1-4, with 8 nucleotides matching TRBD1. Germline CDR1 and CDR2: MNHEY and SMNVEV (reference sequence). This CDR3 has 14 residues. V shed 6 bases and J 8 bases; nucleotides not matched to a gene: 8. The chain's CDR3 is CASSPGTGREKLFF. CDR3 nucleotides: TGTGCCAGCAGCCCCGGGACAGGTAGAGAAAAACTGTTTTTT.

The chain has TRBV29-1 and TRBJ1-2, with D tentatively TRBD1 (6 bases). The CDR3 has 14 amino acids. The germline V gene has CDR1 SQVTM and CDR2 ANQGSEA. The V end was cut by 1 base, the J end by 4 bases, with 13 bases between. The CDR3 nucleotides are TGCAGCGTTGAAGCTCGACAGGAAATCTATGGCTACACCTTC. The encoded protein is CSVEARQEIYGYTF.

This rearrangement joins TRBV6-4 to TRBJ2-2, with D possibly being TRBD1 (6 bases). The germline CDR1 and CDR2 sequences are MRHNA and SNTAGT. V lost 4 bases and J 6 bases, leaving 9 bases between the germline ends. The CDR3 has 13 residues. The DNA for the CDR3 is TGTGCCAGCAGTGGAGAGGGGGCCGGGGAGCTGTTTTTT. Residues: CASSGEGAGELFF.

This chain uses TRBV10-3 with TRBJ1-4, with TRBD1 matching 11 bases. CDR3 length: 14 residues. V shed 4 bases, J shed 7 bases, and the junction held 2 bases outside the gene matches. The germline gives CDR1 ENHRY, CDR2 SYGVKD. The CDR3 nucleotides are TGTGCCATCAGTGGTGGGACAGGGGGTGAAAAACTGTTTTTT. It translates to CAISGGTGGEKLFF.

V and J are TRBV6-2 or TRBV6-3 and TRBJ2-7, with a weak D call TRBD2 (6 bases). Germline loops: CDR1 MNHEY, CDR2 SVGEGT. The V and J ends lost 3 bases and 0 bases respectively, with 21 bases between them. The CDR3 loop spans 18 amino acids. The CDR3 DNA is TGTGCCAGCAGTTATTCCCCCAGCGGGTTGACGCCCTCCTACGAGCAGTACTTC. Its translation is CASSYSPSGLTPSYEQYF.

This clone came up a few times. This rearrangement joins TRBV7-2 to TRBJ2-7; 9 nucleotides line up with TRBD2. The germline CDR1 and CDR2 sequences are SGHTA and FQGNSA. There are 17 residues in the CDR3. The V segment lost 1 base and the J segment 0 bases; nucleotides outside the gene matches: 7. In DNA, the CDR3 is TGTGCCAGCAGCTTAGTTCGCGGGGGGGCTTTCTCCTACGAGCAGTACTTC. This sequence encodes CASSLVRGGAFSYEQYF.

The chain has TRBV2 and TRBJ1-5; 9 bases map to TRBD1. Per the germline V gene, CDR1 is SNHLY and CDR2 is FYNNEI. J was trimmed by 2 bases and V by 6 bases; bases with no gene match: 5. The CDR3 is made up of 15 amino acids. The CDR3 reads CASREQGAGNQPQHF. The DNA for the CDR3 is TGTGCCAGCAGGGAACAGGGGGCCGGCAATCAGCCCCAGCATTTT.

There are a few counts of this clone. This chain uses TRBV27 with TRBJ1-2, with D perhaps TRBD1 (6 bases). Per germline, CDR1 MNHEY and CDR2 SMNVEV (reference sequence). The V gene lost 11 bases and the J gene lost 7 bases, with 20 bases spanning the gap. The length of the CDR3 is 13 residues. The CDR3 is CASKDNREFGYTF. CDR3 DNA sequence: TGTGCCTCGAAAGATAACAGGGAGTTTGGCTACACCTTC.

V and J are TRBV6-5 and TRBJ1-2; D gene ambiguous. V was cut by 8 bases and J by 4 bases, with 11 bases left in between. Germline CDR1 and CDR2: MNHEY and SVGAGI. The CDR3 is made up of 12 amino acids. CDR3 sequence reads: CASRFRGYGYTF. CDR3 nucleotide sequence: TGTGCCAGCCGTTTTCGGGGCTATGGCTACACCTTC.

CDR3: CASSPSEGAGNSPLHF. As DNA, the CDR3 is TGTGCCAGCTCACCTTCTGAGGGCGCCGGTAATTCACCCCTCCACTTT. The chain combines TRBV18 with TRBJ1-6; unclear D gene. This CDR3 has 16 amino acids. Germline CDR1 KGHSH, CDR2 LQKENI. Trimming stripped 3 bases from V and 6 bases from J, with 15 bases between.

The chain links TRBV29-1 to TRBJ2-5, with 8 bases lining up with TRBD1. With V trimmed by 2 bases and J by 5 bases, 4 bases remained unmatched. This CDR3 contains 13 residues. Germline assignment: CDR1 SQVTM and CDR2 ANQGSEA. CDR3 sequence reads: CSVEMNRGETQYF. As DNA, the CDR3 is TGCAGCGTTGAAATGAACAGGGGGGAGACCCAGTACTTC.

This clone was seen at least ten times. J is TRBJ2-1 and V is TRBV7-9, with 8 nucleotides matching TRBD2. The CDR3 sequence is 16 residues long. Germline V gives CDR1 SEHNR, CDR2 FQNEAQ (reference sequence). V lost 2 bases to trimming and J lost 0 bases; unmatched junction nucleotides: 3. The CDR3 DNA sequence: TGTGCCAGCAGCTTATGGCTAGCGGGCTCCTACAATGAGCAGTTCTTC. Protein sequence: CASSLWLAGSYNEQFF.

The chain uses TRBV27 and TRBJ2-1; 10 bases are shared with TRBD2. Looked up from germline, CDR1 is MNHEY and CDR2 is SMNVEV (reference sequence). This CDR3 is built from 15 residues. V was clipped by 6 bases and J by 8 bases; unmatched bases: 10. The CDR3 reads CASSRGGLALDEQFF. The CDR3 nucleotides are TGTGCCAGCAGCCGAGGGGGACTAGCGCTCGATGAGCAGTTCTTC.

This clone was counted once. This CDR3 is also generated by other DNA sequences in the sample. The rearrangement uses TRBV7-2 and TRBJ1-1; no clear D. The V gene lost 1 base and the J gene lost 2 bases, with 8 bases spanning the gap. The CDR3 extends over 14 amino acids. The germline gives CDR1 SGHTA, CDR2 FQGNSA. The CDR3 region is CASSLGGGNTEAFF. CDR3 nucleotide sequence: TGTGCCAGCAGCTTAGGGGGAGGTAACACTGAAGCTTTCTTT. Complete variable domain (other parts from reference TRBV7-2 and TRBJ1-1): GAGVSQSPSNKVTEKGKDVELRCDPISGHTALYWYRQSLGQGLEFLIYFQGNSAPDKSGLPSDRFSAERTGGSVSTLTIQRTQQEDSAVYLCASSLGGGNTEAFFGQGTRLTVV.

This sequence joins TRBV28 and TRBJ1-2; D is possibly TRBD1 (5 bases). CDR1 and CDR2 from the germline V gene are MDHEN and SYDVKM. Trimming left V 3 bases short and J 4 bases short, with 9 bases between. This CDR3 is built from 13 residues. DNA for the CDR3: TGTGCCAGCAGTTTGGGGCAGACCTATGGCTACACCTTC. This sequence encodes CASSLGQTYGYTF.

The chain uses TRBV5-6 and TRBJ2-3; 8 bases map to TRBD1. CDR1 is SGHDT, CDR2 YYEEEE, per germline. Losses at the gene ends were 1 base for V and 5 bases for J; bases not matched to a gene: 9. This CDR3 has 16 residues. CDR3 nucleotides: TGTGCCAGCAGCTTGTATGGACAGGGATTTGAAGATACGCAGTATTTT. It is translated as CASSLYGQGFEDTQYF. Combining the CDR3 with reference TRBV5-6 and TRBJ2-3 gives the whole variable domain DAGVTQSPTHLIKTRGQQVTLRCSPKSGHDTVSWYQQALGQGPQFIFQYYEEEERQRGNFPDRFSGHQFPNYSSELNVNALLLGDSALYLCASSLYGQGFEDTQYFGPGTRLTVL.

The rearrangement uses TRBV7-9 and TRBJ2-1, with 8 bases that match TRBD1. Germline CDR1 is SEHNR and CDR2 is FQNEAQ (reference sequence). CDR3 size: 13 residues. Trimming took 5 bases from V and 9 from J; bases not matched to a gene: 6. Here the CDR3 reads CASSPTGVGEQFF. DNA for the CDR3: TGTGCCAGCAGCCCGACAGGGGTCGGTGAGCAGTTCTTC.

The V and J genes are TRBV4-3 and TRBJ1-2; possible D gene TRBD1, 5 bases. In germline, CDR1 is LGHNA, CDR2 YSLEER. The V end lost 2 bases, the J end lost 4 bases, and 14 bases lay between the germline ends. This CDR3 is 15 amino acids long. CDR3 region: CASSQSGDVVYGYTF. CDR3 DNA sequence: TGCGCCAGCAGCCAAAGCGGGGACGTCGTCTATGGCTACACCTTC.